This T cell receptor (beta chain) was captured by sequencing in a study of identical twins. TCRdb reprocessed the 5' RACE reads via MiXCR and lists one record per CDR3 protein. The repertoire includes 350,000 to 400,000 distinct CDR3 sequences, 7% to 9.5% of them detected once, and 8% to 9.5% sits in the top ten. The donors were all healthy and Caucasian. Germline-derived CDR1 and CDR2 are DFQATT and SNEGSKA (reference sequence). There are 13 residues in the CDR3. V lost 5 bases and J lost 5; bases outside the gene matches: 5. The sample was naive T cells sorted from blood. The sequence was obtained from a woman in her forties or fifties in good health. The chain joins TRBV20-1 to TRBJ2-7; 11 bases map to TRBD2. CDR3 loop: CSAATSGRNEQYF. Here the CDR3 DNA reads TGCAGTGCTGCCACTAGCGGGAGAAACGAGCAGTACTTC.